This T cell receptor (beta chain) derives from a study of CD8 T cells in Susac syndrome. On this clonotype itself: The antigen is undetermined.

The authors sequenced TCR beta from blood CD8+ and CD4+ T cells. The multiple sclerosis controls were treatment-naive patients affected by stable or active relapsing-remitting disease. General study findings and limits: The authors acknowledged that their TCR sequencing and HLA analysis involved a relatively small number of individuals.

V gave up 0 bases and J gave up 0 bases, with 11 bases separating them. This CDR3 region has 16 residues. The germline CDR1 and CDR2 sequences are SGHTA and FQGNSA. RNA totalling about 0.45 to 1 ug underwent reverse transcription with random hexamers. Multiplex PCR with immunoSEQ amplified the TCR beta CDR3 across 54 Vbeta and 13 Jbeta. TCRdb itself ran the immunoSEQ multiplex PCR reads through MiXCR, one entry per CDR3 protein. The profile covers about 120,000 distinct CDR3 sequences, with about 92% appearing a single time and about 0.096% taken by the ten largest. The chain combines TRBV7-2 with TRBJ1-2; D is uncertain. The sequence was collected from a human donor with multiple sclerosis. The sample taken for sequencing was CD4+ T cells from PBMCs. The CDR3 sequence: CASSLARRGANYGYTF. In nucleotides, the CDR3 is TGTGCCAGCAGCTTAGCGAGGCGAGGAGCTAACTATGGCTACACCTTC.